This is a list of T cell receptor beta chains from one sample in a study of identical twins. MiXCR, applied by TCRdb to the 5' RACE reads, yields one record per CDR3 protein. The sample contains about 220,000 distinct CDR3 sequences, roughly 7.5% of which appear only once. The data were also submitted as part of a second study, on yellow fever vaccine responses in identical twins.

Sequencing was done on a sample of memory (CD45RO+) T cells sorted from blood. The origin of the receptors is a woman aged 18-30 years in good health. Each CDR3 is given with its conserved first and last residue. The D gene is left open where the match is weak. Part of the rows lack a size; the others show once, few, many or a class for expanded clones.

V: TRBV12-3/TRBV12-4
J: TRBJ2-3
size: .
D: TRBD2
DNA: TGTGCCAGCAGTTTGTCGGTAGCGGGGGGGGGAGATACGCAGTATTTT
CDR3: CASSLSVAGGGDTQYF

V: TRBV20-1
J: TRBJ2-3
size: few
D: .
DNA: TGCAGTGCCAGTAGGGTACGAGGCACAGATACGCAGTATTTT
CDR3: CSASRVRGTDTQYF

V: TRBV7-2
J: TRBJ1-6
size: .
D: .
DNA: TGTGCCAGCAGTCAATATGGGGGAGGCTATAATTCACCCCTCCACTTT
CDR3: CASSQYGGGYNSPLHF

V: TRBV28
J: TRBJ2-3
size: few
D: TRBD1
DNA: TGTGCCAGCACTCTCGACAGGGGCCGCACAGATACGCAGTATTTT
CDR3: CASTLDRGRTDTQYF

V: TRBV6-1
J: TRBJ2-4
size: many
D: .
DNA: TGTGCCAGCAGTCCCGGGGACACCACCGGAGGAAACATTCAGTACTTC
CDR3: CASSPGDTTGGNIQYF

V: TRBV20-1
J: TRBJ1-4
size: many
D: TRBD1
DNA: TGCAGTGCTAGGCCAGGGGGCCGTGAAAAACTGTTTTTT
CDR3: CSARPGGREKLFF

V: TRBV7-2
J: TRBJ2-3
size: .
D: TRBD1
DNA: TGTGCCAGCAGCTTAGACGGGACAGCCACAGATACGCAGTATTTT
CDR3: CASSLDGTATDTQYF

V: TRBV27
J: TRBJ2-7
size: .
D: .
DNA: TGTGCCAGCAGTTCGGATAGCGCGTCCTACGAGCAGTACTTC
CDR3: CASSSDSASYEQYF

V: TRBV7-8
J: TRBJ2-7
size: few
D: TRBD2
DNA: TGTGCCAGCAGCTTAGAGGACGGGGGGGGTTACGAGCAGTACTTC
CDR3: CASSLEDGGGYEQYF

V: TRBV16
J: TRBJ2-5
size: few
D: TRBD1
DNA: TGTGCCAGCAGCTCACTGGCCCCCGGGACAGGCCAAGAGACCCAGTACTTC
CDR3: CASSSLAPGTGQETQYF